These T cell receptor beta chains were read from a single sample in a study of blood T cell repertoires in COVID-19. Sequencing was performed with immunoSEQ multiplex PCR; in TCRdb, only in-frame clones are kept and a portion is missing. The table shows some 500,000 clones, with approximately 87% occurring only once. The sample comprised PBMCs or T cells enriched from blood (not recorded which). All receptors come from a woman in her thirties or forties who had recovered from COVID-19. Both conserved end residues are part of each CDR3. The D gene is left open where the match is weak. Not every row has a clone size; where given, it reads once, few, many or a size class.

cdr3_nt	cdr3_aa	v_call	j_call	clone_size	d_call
TGTGCCAGCAGAAGGGGCTATGGCTACACCTTC	CASRRGYGYTF	TRBV14	TRBJ1-2	-	-
TGTGCCAGCAGTGGGGCAGGGGCAAACTATGGCTACACCTTC	CASSGAGANYGYTF	TRBV11-1	TRBJ1-2	-	-
TGTGCCAGCAGCTTGAGCCTAGCGGAAGAGACCCAGTACTTC	CASSLSLAEETQYF	TRBV5-6	TRBJ2-5	-	TRBD2
TGTGCCAGCAGCTTAGGTCCGGTCTACGAGCAGTACTTC	CASSLGPVYEQYF	TRBV11-3	TRBJ2-7	-	-
TGCGCCAGCAGCCAAGATGGACTGCGGACAGGGGGCTCGCAGAATGAGCAGTTCTTC	CASSQDGLRTGGSQNEQFF	TRBV4-3	TRBJ2-1	-	TRBD1
TGTGCCAGCTCACCACCGCCAGGGCAGAACACTGAAGCTTTCTTT	CASSPPPGQNTEAFF	TRBV18	TRBJ1-1	-	-
TGTGCCAGTAGCCTAATAGTTGGGGGGTCCCCCTCAGATACGCAGTATTTT	CASSLIVGGSPSDTQYF	TRBV19	TRBJ2-3	-	-
TGCAGCGTTTGGACTGGCTACAATGAGCAGTTCTTC	CSVWTGYNEQFF	TRBV29-1	TRBJ2-1	-	-
TGCGCCAGCAGCGAACGACTAGCGGGCAACACCGGGGAGCTGTTTTTT	CASSERLAGNTGELFF	TRBV5-1	TRBJ2-2	-	TRBD2
TGCGCCAGCAGCCAAGGAATGGGGACACCCACAACTAATGAAAAACTGTTTTTT	CASSQGMGTPTTNEKLFF	TRBV4-1	TRBJ1-4	-	-
TGTGCCAGTAGTATATCGGCGGCGTCAACAACTGAAGCTTTCTTT	CASSISAASTTEAFF	TRBV19	TRBJ1-1	-	-
TGTGCCAGCAGCACCTACACTCCCGGGGGTGCAGATACGCAGTATTTT	CASSTYTPGGADTQYF	TRBV7-6	TRBJ2-3	-	-
TGTGCCACTCGAGCGGGAGGGTCCTATGGCTACACCTTC	CATRAGGSYGYTF	TRBV19	TRBJ1-2	few	-
TGTGCCAGCAGCGTAGGTGGGAGTCCAAACAATGAGCAGTTCTTC	CASSVGGSPNNEQFF	TRBV9	TRBJ2-1	once	-
TGTGCCAGCTCACCACCGACAGGCGATGGCTACACCTTC	CASSPPTGDGYTF	TRBV18	TRBJ1-2	-	-
TGTGCCAGCAGCTTAAAGTTCCACCAGGGCACAGATACGCAGTATTTT	CASSLKFHQGTDTQYF	TRBV13	TRBJ2-3	-	-